A selection of T cell receptor beta chains follows, all from one sample in a study of molecular identifiers for immune sequencing clone quantification. TCRdb reprocessed the PCR reads via MiXCR and lists one record per CDR3 protein. The sample consists of about 510,000 distinct CDR3 sequences, about 22% of them appearing once. Sequencing was carried out using naive CD8+ T cells from blood, with Jurkat cell RNA spiked in. The receptors shown here come from a human donor in good health. Some libraries in this study had Jurkat cell RNA spiked in. The CDR3 runs from the conserved cysteine through the conserved F or W. D genes are given only for firm matches. Part of the rows lack a size; the others show once, few, many or a class for expanded clones.

d_call: TRBD1; v_call: TRBV29-1; j_call: TRBJ2-7; clone_size: NA; cdr3_aa: CSVGDRDYYEQYF; cdr3_nt: TGCAGCGTTGGGGACAGGGACTACTACGAGCAGTACTTC
d_call: NA; v_call: TRBV5-3; j_call: TRBJ1-2; clone_size: few; cdr3_aa: CASSSSSRYGYTF; cdr3_nt: TGTGCCAGCAGCTCGTCCAGTCGATATGGCTACACCTTC
d_call: NA; v_call: TRBV9; j_call: TRBJ2-1; clone_size: many; cdr3_aa: CASSARAGLIYNEQFF; cdr3_nt: TGTGCCAGCAGCGCGAGGGCGGGACTTATCTACAATGAGCAGTTCTTC
d_call: NA; v_call: TRBV3-1; j_call: TRBJ2-3; clone_size: NA; cdr3_aa: CAGSQGLSSTDTQYF; cdr3_nt: TGTGCCGGCAGCCAAGGGCTATCTAGCACAGATACGCAGTATTTT
d_call: TRBD1; v_call: TRBV5-4; j_call: TRBJ2-3; clone_size: many; cdr3_aa: CASSLSGTGLKDTQYF; cdr3_nt: TGTGCCAGCAGCTTAAGCGGGACAGGGTTAAAAGATACGCAGTATTTT
d_call: TRBD1; v_call: TRBV7-6; j_call: TRBJ1-4; clone_size: NA; cdr3_aa: CASSLRQGWEKLFF; cdr3_nt: TGTGCCAGCAGCCTACGACAGGGTTGGGAAAAACTGTTTTTT
d_call: TRBD2; v_call: TRBV19; j_call: TRBJ2-1; clone_size: NA; cdr3_aa: CASSIGGRARYNEQFF; cdr3_nt: TGTGCCAGTAGTATTGGAGGGAGGGCCCGGTACAATGAGCAGTTCTTC
d_call: NA; v_call: TRBV21-1; j_call: TRBJ2-3; clone_size: NA; cdr3_aa: CASSKGPGAGYEDPQYF; cdr3_nt: TGTGCCAGCAGCAAAGGCCCCGGGGCAGGGTATGAAGATCCGCAGTATTTT
d_call: NA; v_call: TRBV7-2; j_call: TRBJ2-1; clone_size: few; cdr3_aa: CASSKAYSDEQFF; cdr3_nt: TGTGCCAGCAGCAAAGCTTATAGCGACGAGCAGTTCTTC
d_call: NA; v_call: TRBV4-1; j_call: TRBJ1-3; clone_size: NA; cdr3_aa: CASSPSSSGNTIYF; cdr3_nt: TGCGCCAGCAGCCCCAGTAGCTCTGGAAACACCATATATTTT
d_call: TRBD1; v_call: TRBV14; j_call: TRBJ2-7; clone_size: many; cdr3_aa: CASSQEPGQGYYEQYF; cdr3_nt: TGTGCCAGCAGCCAAGAACCGGGACAGGGGTACTACGAGCAGTACTTC
d_call: TRBD2; v_call: TRBV20-1; j_call: TRBJ2-7; clone_size: many; cdr3_aa: CSASMGTSGGYEQYF; cdr3_nt: TGCAGTGCGAGCATGGGGACTAGCGGGGGCTACGAGCAGTACTTC
d_call: TRBD1; v_call: TRBV7-9; j_call: TRBJ2-5; clone_size: many; cdr3_aa: CASSLGRTGEETQYF; cdr3_nt: TGTGCCAGCAGCTTAGGCCGGACAGGGGAGGAGACCCAGTACTTC
d_call: NA; v_call: TRBV9; j_call: TRBJ2-7; clone_size: many; cdr3_aa: CASSQGGFEQYF; cdr3_nt: TGTGCCAGCAGCCAGGGTGGATTCGAGCAGTACTTC
d_call: NA; v_call: TRBV4-2; j_call: TRBJ2-5; clone_size: few; cdr3_aa: CASSQEPGAGETQYF; cdr3_nt: TGTGCCAGCAGCCAGGAACCGGGGGCCGGGGAGACCCAGTACTTC
d_call: NA; v_call: TRBV4-1; j_call: TRBJ1-5; clone_size: NA; cdr3_aa: CASSQSLNQPQHF; cdr3_nt: TGCGCCAGCAGCCAAAGTCTCAATCAGCCCCAGCATTTT
d_call: NA; v_call: TRBV4-3; j_call: TRBJ2-3; clone_size: NA; cdr3_aa: CASSQDVGGGAADTQYF; cdr3_nt: TGCGCCAGCAGCCAAGATGTAGGGGGGGGGGCGGCTGATACGCAGTATTTT